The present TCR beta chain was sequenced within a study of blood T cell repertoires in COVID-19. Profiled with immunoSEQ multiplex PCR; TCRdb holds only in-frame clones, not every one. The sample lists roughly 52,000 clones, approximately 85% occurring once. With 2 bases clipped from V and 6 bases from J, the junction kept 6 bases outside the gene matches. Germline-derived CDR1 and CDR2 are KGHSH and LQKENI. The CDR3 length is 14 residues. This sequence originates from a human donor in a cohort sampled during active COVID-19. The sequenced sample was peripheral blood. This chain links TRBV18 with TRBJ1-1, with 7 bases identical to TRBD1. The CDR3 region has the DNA TGTGCCAGCTCACCAACCCACAGGGGCCCTGAAGCTTTCTTT. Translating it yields CASSPTHRGPEAFF.